A single sample is the source of the 3 T cell receptor beta chains below, sequenced in a study of tumor-infiltrating lymphocytes in primary liver carcinoma. With a constant-region primer, TCR beta cDNA was made from roughly 500 ng of total RNA. Libraries covering TCR beta were generated through three nested multiplex PCR rounds (using a slightly modified ARM-PCR). A C-beta reverse primer was combined with TRBV1-TRBV30 forward primers in the first two PCR rounds, and each round had around 11 cycles. A single record per CDR3 protein comes from TCRdb applying MiXCR to the multiplex PCR reads. The repertoire consists of about 310,000 distinct CDR3 sequences, with roughly 60% occurring once and the leading ten covering approximately 17%. RNA was extracted from whole blood without cell sorting, alongside germline DNA. The source material was peripheral blood. Receptors were obtained from a young woman with primary liver carcinoma and hepatitis B virus infection.

With respect to this clonotype: A much bigger clone sits one base away, suggesting this may be a read error. This chain connects TRBV12-3 or TRBV12-4 to TRBJ2-2; D may match TRBD1 or TRBD2 (5 bases each). This CDR3 contains 15 residues. Written as DNA, the CDR3 is TGTACCAGCAGTGCCCGGGGCGGTGGCACCGGGGAGCTGTTTTTT. Translation: CTSSARGGGTGELFF.

The J gene is TRBJ2-3, the V gene TRBV4-3; D call uncertain. In germline, CDR1 is LGHNA, CDR2 YSLEER. The CDR3 contains 17 residues. Trimming pared 0 bases from V and 0 bases from J, leaving 13 bases between. CDR3 loop: CASSQDAAGLSTDTQYF. The CDR3 nucleotides read TGCGCCAGCAGCCAAGATGCTGCAGGCCTAAGCACAGATACGCAGTATTTT.

This clonotype was observed a handful of times. J is TRBJ2-2 and V is TRBV5-5; TRBD1 matches 7 bases. CDR1 is SGHKS, CDR2 YYEKEE, per germline (reference sequence). The CDR3 contains 15 residues. Trimming at V came to 4 bases and at J to 3 bases, leaving 6 bases not matched to a gene. CDR3: CASSPGTAYTGELFF. The CDR3 nucleotides read TGTGCCAGCAGCCCGGGGACAGCATACACCGGGGAGCTGTTTTTT.